This passage covers 21 T cell receptor beta chains from one sample sequenced in a study of regulatory T cells in long-lasting Graves disease. The time point is: persistent/refractory GD, antithyroid drugs over 5 years with positive TRAb. PBMC-derived RNA was used for the TCR library. In building TCR beta libraries, iRepertoire HTBI primers were used together with Arm-PCR of CDR3 regions. One entry per CDR3 protein results from TCRdb running MiXCR on the multiplex PCR reads. The top ten clones hold approximately 28% of a sample with 400,000 or so distinct CDR3 sequences, 23% of them seen once. The specimen comprised peripheral blood mononuclear cells (PBMCs), sampled when the disease was refractory, from a patient treated with antithyroid drugs. The origin of the receptors is a female donor with Graves disease.

This clonotype was recorded a few times. The J gene is TRBJ2-1, the V gene TRBV9, with TRBD2 matching over 12 bases. Trimming at V came to 2 bases and at J to 8 bases, leaving 8 bases not matched to a gene. Germline lookup yields CDR1 SGDLS and CDR2 YYNGEE. This CDR3 is built from 16 residues. CDR3 nucleotides: TGTGCCAGCAGCGTGGGCGCTAGCGGGAGGGAGGATGAGCAGTTCTTC. Translated, it gives CASSVGASGREDEQFF.

About this clonotype itself: A much larger clonotype is one base distant, so this may be a read error. The gene calls are TRBV28 and TRBJ1-2; 7 bases are a match to TRBD1. Germline V gene lookup returns CDR1 MDHEN and CDR2 SYDVKM. The V and J ends lost 4 bases and 2 bases, in that order; junction bases with no gene match: 10. The CDR3 covers 16 residues. The CDR3 here is CASSSWGGGMNYGYTF. CDR3 nucleotide sequence: TGTGCCAGCAGTTCATGGGGAGGGGGCATGAACTATGGCTACACCTTC.

This rearrangement joins TRBV11-2 to TRBJ2-2, with D possibly matching TRBD1 (6 bases). The CDR3 covers 16 residues. From germline, CDR1 is SGHAT and CDR2 FQNNGV. The V and J ends lost 2 bases and 4 bases respectively, with 14 bases between them. This CDR3 is CASSLSFRGRTGELFF. CDR3 in DNA: TGTGCCAGCAGCTTATCATTCAGGGGCCGCACCGGGGAGCTGTTTTTT.

This clonotype was counted ten times or more. The chain uses TRBV28 and TRBJ1-1; D is unclear. Germline V lookup: CDR1 MDHEN, CDR2 SYDVKM. The V and J ends lost 3 bases and 0 bases respectively, with 8 bases between them. This CDR3 is 14 amino acids long. For the CDR3, the DNA is TGTGCCAGCAGTTTTGGCAGCCTGAACACTGAAGCTTTCTTT. It encodes CASSFGSLNTEAFF. Full variable domain (missing parts from reference TRBV28 and TRBJ1-1): DVKVTQSSRYLVKRTGEKVFLECVQDMDHENMFWYRQDPGLGLRLIYFSYDVKMKEKGDIPEGYSVSREKKERFSLILESASTNQTSMYLCASSFGSLNTEAFFGQGTRLTVV.

The chain combines TRBV28 with TRBJ1-5, with 8 positions matching TRBD1. J was trimmed by 6 bases and V by 5 bases; bases with no gene match: 9. This CDR3 region has 15 residues. Germline CDR1 reads MDHEN; CDR2 reads SYDVKM. CDR3 region: CASSPRDRRVQPQHF. In nucleotides, the CDR3 is TGTGCCAGCAGTCCTCGGGACAGGCGGGTTCAGCCCCAGCATTTT. Combining the CDR3 with reference TRBV28 and TRBJ1-5 gives the whole variable domain DVKVTQSSRYLVKRTGEKVFLECVQDMDHENMFWYRQDPGLGLRLIYFSYDVKMKEKGDIPEGYSVSREKKERFSLILESASTNQTSMYLCASSPRDRRVQPQHFGDGTRLSIL.

V and J are TRBV5-1 and TRBJ2-6; 9 positions agree with TRBD1. The CDR3 is 16 residues long. Unmatched junction bases numbered 4, after V lost 5 bases and J lost 1 base. Per germline, CDR1 SGHRS and CDR2 YFSETQ. DNA for the CDR3: TGCGCCAGCAGGGGACAGGGCGTATCTGGGGCCAACGTCCTGACTTTC. Translating it yields CASRGQGVSGANVLTF. The variable domain in full, with the rest retrieved from reference TRBV5-1 and TRBJ2-6, is KAGVTQTPRYLIKTRGQQVTLSCSPISGHRSVSWYQQTPGQGLQFLFEYFSETQRNKGNFPGRFSGRQFSNSRSEMNVSTLELGDSALYLCASRGQGVSGANVLTFGAGSRLTVL.

Ten or more counts support this clonotype. This chain links TRBV12-3 or TRBV12-4 with TRBJ1-1; unclear D gene. CDR3 length: 14 residues. V was shortened by 6 bases and J by 2 bases, with 13 bases between the two germline ends. Written as DNA, the CDR3 is TGTGCCAGCAGCCTAGACATATCAAACACTGAAGCTTTCTTT. This sequence encodes CASSLDISNTEAFF.

CDR3 loop: CASSTGNGEAFF. CDR3 nucleotides: TGTGCCAGCAGTACAGGGAATGGTGAAGCTTTCTTT. The rearrangement uses TRBV27 and TRBJ1-1, with D perhaps TRBD1 (6 bases). The CDR3 length is 12 residues. V was cut by 5 bases and J by 7 bases, with 11 bases left in between. CDR1 MNHEY and CDR2 SMNVEV come from the germline V gene (reference sequence).

This clonotype showed up just a few times. The rearrangement joins TRBV6-1 to TRBJ1-6; D is unclear. Between the trimmed V and J ends, which lost 8 bases and 3 bases, there was a span of 17 bases. CDR3 size: 16 residues. Germline V CDR1 and CDR2: MNHNS, SASEGT. Written as DNA, the CDR3 is TGTGCCAGCGAAACAAGACGGCTTAACTATAATTCACCCCTCCACTTT. Translation gives CASETRRLNYNSPLHF.

The chain carries TRBV19 and TRBJ2-2; TRBD2 agrees at 13 bases. The length of the CDR3 is 15 residues. Trimming removed 5 bases from V and 6 bases from J; junction bases left unmatched: 3. Per the germline V gene, CDR1 is LNHDA and CDR2 is SQIVND (reference sequence). The CDR3 bases are TGTGCCAGTAGTGGACTAGCGGGAGAGTCCGGGGAGCTGTTTTTT. It translates to CASSGLAGESGELFF.

This clonotype came up many times. The chain employs TRBV3-1 and TRBJ2-5; D possibly uses TRBD1 or TRBD2 (5 bases each). V gave up 4 bases and J gave up 1 base, with 13 bases separating them. The CDR3 extends over 15 amino acids. Germline V lookup: CDR1 LGHDT, CDR2 YNNKEL (reference sequence). In nucleotides, the CDR3 is TGTGCCAGCAGCCTCCCGGGACGGCCCCAAGAGACCCAGTACTTC. Protein: CASSLPGRPQETQYF.

This chain joins TRBV7-8 and TRBJ2-7; 7 nucleotides line up with TRBD1. The V gene end was trimmed by 0 bases and the J gene end by 2 bases; junction bases not matched to a gene: 7. The CDR3 covers 16 residues. CDR1 and CDR2 (germline): SGHVS, FQNEAQ. The CDR3 sequence is CASSLAPGTATYEQYF. In DNA form, the CDR3 reads TGTGCCAGCAGCTTAGCACCGGGGACAGCGACCTACGAGCAGTACTTC.

This clonotype was recorded many times. The V gene is TRBV12-3 or TRBV12-4, the J gene TRBJ1-2; 8 nucleotides align to TRBD1. The CDR3 totals 15 residues. J was trimmed by 2 bases and V by 4 bases; bases with no gene match: 6. The CDR3 DNA follows: TGTGCCAGCAGTTCCGACAGGGGATTAAACTATGGCTACACCTTC. Translated, it gives CASSSDRGLNYGYTF.

This clonotype has just a few counts. One junction end disagrees with the germline gene, perhaps due to a read error. J is TRBJ2-7 and V is TRBV7-3; a weak D match, TRBD1 (6 bases). The CDR3 runs 15 residues. The germline V gene has CDR1 SGHTA and CDR2 FQGTGA. The CDR3 loop reads CASSHSTGQYLEQHF. CDR3 in DNA: TGTGCCAGCAGTCATTCGACCGGACAGTATTTAGAGCAGCACTTC.

This clonotype was seen more than once but under ten times. The chain joins TRBV5-5 to TRBJ1-3; no clear D gene. CDR3 length: 15 amino acids. V was cut by 3 bases and J by 1 base, with 11 bases left in between. CDR1 is SGHKS and CDR2 is YYEKEE in the germline V gene (reference sequence). CDR3 sequence: CASSSSIGSGNTIYF. The CDR3 nucleotides are TGTGCCAGCAGCTCCTCAATCGGATCTGGAAACACCATATATTTT.

This chain uses TRBV5-1 with TRBJ2-7; perhaps TRBD1 as D (5 bases). The germline V gene encodes CDR1 SGHRS and CDR2 YFSETQ. The CDR3 runs 14 residues. The germline V and J ends were trimmed by 0 bases and 2 bases, with 9 bases remaining between them. CDR3 coding DNA: TGCGCCAGCAGCTTGGAGACAGCACCCTACGAGCAGTACTTC. Its translation: CASSLETAPYEQYF.

This chain connects TRBV7-2 to TRBJ2-7; TRBD2 aligns across 7 bases. J was trimmed by 2 bases and V by 7 bases; bases with no gene match: 11. CDR3 length equals 15 residues. The germline V gene has CDR1 SGHTA and CDR2 FQGNSA. CDR3 protein: CASTETSAPPYEQYF. In DNA form, the CDR3 reads TGTGCCAGCACCGAAACTAGCGCACCCCCCTACGAGCAGTACTTC.

The chain carries TRBV24-1 and TRBJ1-1, with D hard to call. V dropped 1 base and J dropped 5 bases, with 1 base sitting between them. The CDR3 sequence is 11 residues long. Germline CDR1 and CDR2: KGHDR and SFDVKD. CDR3 bases: TGTGCCACCAGTGATTTAACTGAAGCTTTCTTT. The encoded protein is CATSDLTEAFF.

This rearrangement joins TRBV28 to TRBJ1-3; D ambiguous. Germline CDR1 MDHEN, CDR2 SYDVKM. The germline V and J ends were trimmed by 4 bases and 4 bases, with 14 bases remaining between them. The CDR3 runs to 15 residues. This CDR3 is CASSSLIASGNTIYF. The CDR3 DNA follows: TGTGCCAGCAGTTCCCTTATCGCTAGCGGAAACACCATATATTTT.

This clonotype showed up many times. The rearrangement joins TRBV2 to TRBJ1-5; a possible D gene is TRBD1 (5 bases). Germline values: CDR1 SNHLY, CDR2 FYNNEI. V was trimmed by 5 bases and J by 1 base, leaving 21 bases between them. The CDR3 consists of 18 residues. CDR3 residues: CASSWGVGVGLSNQPQHF. The CDR3 region has the DNA TGTGCCAGCAGTTGGGGGGTAGGGGTCGGATTGAGCAATCAGCCCCAGCATTTT.

The sample holds a few counts of this clonotype. The CDR3 reads CASSELAGNTGELFF. The CDR3 nucleotides read TGTGCCAGCAGTGAACTAGCGGGAAACACCGGGGAGCTGTTTTTT. V and J are TRBV2 and TRBJ2-2, with 9 bases lining up with TRBD2. This CDR3 region has 15 residues. Germline V lookup: CDR1 SNHLY, CDR2 FYNNEI. V shed 2 bases, J shed 2 bases, and the junction held 0 bases outside the gene matches.